These T cell receptor beta chains were read from a single sample in a study of blood T cell repertoires in COVID-19. Using immunoSEQ multiplex PCR, the repertoire was profiled, and TCRdb retains in-frame clones only, with some absent. The table has over 100,000 clones, 85% to 90% seen once; the top ten hold 1% to 1.4%. The material sequenced was peripheral blood. These TCRs come from a human donor in a cohort sampled during active COVID-19. Both conserved end residues are part of each CDR3. Each record gives: V gene, D gene, clone size, J gene, CDR3 protein, CDR3 DNA. D genes are given only for firm matches. Only some rows state a clone size, as once, few, many or a class for expanded clones.

TRBV4-2	-	-	TRBJ1-3	CASSQGPLQEGNTIYF	TGTGCCAGCAGCCAAGGGCCCCTCCAGGAAGGAAACACCATATATTTT
TRBV7-2	-	-	TRBJ2-7	CASSRDGGGDYEQYF	TGTGCCAGCAGCCGGGACGGAGGGGGCGACTACGAGCAGTACTTC
TRBV5-1	TRBD2	-	TRBJ2-5	CASSLAPSGGQETQYF	TGCGCCAGCAGCTTGGCTCCTAGCGGGGGGCAAGAGACCCAGTACTTC
TRBV27	TRBD2	once	TRBJ2-5	CASSFSSGETQYF	TGTGCCAGCAGTTTCTCTAGCGGGGAGACCCAGTACTTC
TRBV29-1	TRBD1	-	TRBJ2-7	CSAGQAYEQYF	TGCAGCGCGGGACAGGCCTACGAGCAGTACTTC
TRBV9	TRBD1	-	TRBJ2-7	CASSSGTALYEQYF	TGTGCCAGCAGCTCCGGGACAGCCCTCTACGAGCAGTACTTC
TRBV6-1	TRBD2	few	TRBJ2-5	CASSDYRTSGRTETQYF	TGTGCCAGCAGTGATTACCGGACTAGCGGGAGGACAGAGACCCAGTACTTC
TRBV3-1/TRBV3-2	-	once	TRBJ1-2	CASSQSLDNRYTF	TGTGCCAGCAGCCAAAGTTTAGACAATCGCTACACCTTC
TRBV5-4	TRBD2	-	TRBJ2-3	CASSLSSGVTDTQYF	TGTGCCAGCAGCTTGTCGAGCGGGGTCACAGATACGCAGTATTTT
TRBV5-1	TRBD1	-	TRBJ2-7	CASSPQQGDYEQYF	TGCGCCAGCAGCCCGCAACAGGGGGACTACGAGCAGTACTTC
TRBV29-1	TRBD1	-	TRBJ2-1	CSVEGLRGRREQFF	TGCAGCGTTGAAGGGTTAAGGGGGCGCAGGGAGCAGTTCTTC
TRBV27	TRBD1	-	TRBJ1-1	CASSPRRTGARDTEAFF	TGTGCCAGCAGCCCCCGCCGGACAGGCGCTAGAGACACTGAAGCTTTCTTT
TRBV5-1	-	many	TRBJ1-2	CASSQGRLYGYTF	TGCGCCAGCAGCCAGGGCCGTCTCTATGGCTACACCTTC
TRBV11-3	TRBD2	-	TRBJ2-3	CASSRSGNSDTQYF	TGTGCCAGCAGCCGTAGCGGGAACTCAGATACGCAGTATTTT
TRBV4-2	-	once	TRBJ2-3	CASSQEEGVTASF	TGTGCCAGCAGCCAAGAGGAAGGGGTGACCGCCAGTTTT
TRBV4-3	-	-	TRBJ1-1	CASSHAAMGGLGAEAFF	TGCGCCAGCAGCCACGCTGCGATGGGAGGCTTGGGTGCTGAAGCTTTCTTT
TRBV7-6	TRBD2	-	TRBJ2-1	CASSLEAGTSGRASYNEQFF	TGTGCCAGCAGCTTAGAAGCTGGGACTAGCGGTCGGGCCTCCTACAATGAGCAGTTCTTC
TRBV27	TRBD1	-	TRBJ1-2	CASSPQGARGYTF	TGTGCCAGCAGCCCGCAGGGGGCTCGTGGCTACACCTTC
TRBV4-2	TRBD2	-	TRBJ2-1	CASSQGDLAGTNNEQFF	TGTGCCAGCAGCCAAGGGGACCTAGCGGGGACTAACAATGAGCAGTTCTTC
TRBV7-2	TRBD1	-	TRBJ2-1	CASSIDRGSYNEQFF	TGTGCCAGCAGCATAGACAGGGGCTCCTACAATGAGCAGTTCTTC
TRBV7-2	TRBD2	-	TRBJ2-3	CASSLARGGLDTQYF	TGTGCCAGCAGCTTAGCGCGGGGGGGTCTTGATACGCAGTATTTT
TRBV6-1	-	-	TRBJ2-1	CASSEVGRDNEQFF	TGTGCCAGCAGTGAAGTCGGCAGGGACAATGAGCAGTTCTTC
TRBV19	TRBD2	-	TRBJ2-1	CASRGSGTTNNEQFF	TGTGCCAGTAGGGGTTCCGGGACTACAAACAATGAGCAGTTCTTC
TRBV2	-	-	TRBJ1-1	CASIIQVGTEAFF	TGTGCCAGCATCATCCAGGTGGGCACTGAAGCTTTCTTT
TRBV19	TRBD1	-	TRBJ2-4	CASSTPNRGLQAKNIQYF	TGTGCCAGTAGTACGCCCAACAGGGGGCTCCAAGCCAAAAACATTCAGTACTTC
TRBV28	TRBD1	-	TRBJ2-7	CASSTGAPDEQYF	TGTGCCAGCAGCACAGGGGCTCCAGACGAGCAGTACTTC
TRBV24-1	TRBD1	few	TRBJ1-5	CATRDRGVNQPQHF	TGTGCCACCAGGGACAGGGGCGTTAATCAGCCCCAGCATTTT
TRBV18	-	-	TRBJ1-4	CASSPTGSEKLFF	TGTGCCAGCTCACCTACAGGGAGTGAAAAACTGTTTTTT
TRBV7-9	TRBD2	-	TRBJ2-1	CASSTPTSGKANEQFF	TGTGCCAGCAGCACCCCGACTAGCGGGAAAGCAAATGAGCAGTTCTTC
TRBV7-2	TRBD1	-	TRBJ2-5	CASSSSLGQGRKTQYF	TGTGCCAGCAGCTCGTCGTTGGGACAGGGAAGGAAGACCCAGTACTTC
TRBV5-4	-	-	TRBJ2-5	CASSTGREKETQYF	TGTGCCAGCAGCACCGGACGGGAAAAAGAGACCCAGTACTTC
TRBV5-8	-	-	TRBJ2-3	CASSLGRSTDTQYF	TGTGCCAGCAGCTTGGGTCGGAGCACAGATACGCAGTATTTT
TRBV6-6	TRBD2	-	TRBJ2-4	CASSQGLAGGQVAKNIQYF	TGTGCCAGCAGTCAGGGACTAGCGGGAGGGCAGGTGGCCAAAAACATTCAGTACTTC
TRBV2	TRBD1	-	TRBJ2-2	CASSLQGGNTGELFF	TGTGCCAGCAGCTTACAGGGGGGGAACACCGGGGAGCTGTTTTTT
TRBV11-3	-	-	TRBJ1-4	CASSYPRGGYEKLFF	TGTGCCAGCAGCTACCCCAGGGGCGGGTATGAAAAACTGTTTTTT
TRBV18	TRBD1	-	TRBJ1-5	CASSPVRQGMSNQPQHF	TGTGCCAGCTCACCTGTGCGACAGGGGATGAGCAATCAGCCCCAGCATTTT
TRBV28	TRBD2	-	TRBJ2-1	CASSLGTSGRNEQFF	TGTGCCAGCAGTTTAGGCACTAGCGGTAGGAATGAGCAGTTCTTC
TRBV9	-	-	TRBJ1-2	CASSVPRDGYYGYTF	TGTGCCAGCAGCGTGCCCAGGGATGGTTACTATGGCTACACCTTC
TRBV11-3	-	few	TRBJ1-6	CASSLTPTGSSYNSPLHF	TGTGCCAGCAGCTTAACCCCCACAGGGAGCTCCTATAATTCACCCCTCCACTTT
TRBV7-9	-	-	TRBJ1-2	CASSPSTGNYGYTF	TGTGCCAGCAGCCCCTCCACAGGGAACTATGGCTACACCTTC
TRBV4-1	-	-	TRBJ2-1	CASSLTAAGGGEQFF	TGCGCCAGCAGCCTGACTGCAGCAGGAGGAGGAGAGCAGTTCTTC
TRBV27	-	-	TRBJ2-1	CASSFQVRDEQFF	TGTGCCAGCAGTTTCCAGGTTCGCGATGAGCAGTTCTTC
TRBV6-5	-	-	TRBJ2-2	CASRPISGELFF	TGTGCCAGCAGACCGATTAGCGGGGAGCTGTTTTTT
TRBV11-3	-	-	TRBJ2-3	CASSLGVRRTDTQYF	TGTGCCAGCAGCTTAGGGGTTAGGAGGACAGATACGCAGTATTTT
TRBV5-1	TRBD1	-	TRBJ1-1	CASSPGQGVWVNTEAFF	TGCGCCAGCAGCCCGGGACAGGGGGTCTGGGTGAACACTGAAGCTTTCTTT
TRBV5-5	TRBD1	-	TRBJ1-4	CASRQTGGTNEKLFF	TGTGCCAGCAGGCAAACAGGGGGAACTAATGAAAAACTGTTTTTT
TRBV24-1	-	-	TRBJ1-2	CATSVTGSNGYTF	TGTGCCACCAGCGTTACAGGGTCCAATGGCTACACCTTC
TRBV6-4	TRBD2	-	TRBJ2-7	CASSDSKLPSGQSYEQYF	TGTGCCAGCAGTGACTCGAAGCTCCCTAGCGGGCAATCCTACGAGCAGTACTTC
TRBV5-4	-	-	TRBJ1-1	CASSLGGGSTEAFF	TGTGCCAGCAGTTTGGGGGGGGGTAGCACTGAAGCTTTCTTT
TRBV6-6	-	-	TRBJ1-6	CASSYSQGNSPLHF	TGTGCCAGCAGTTACAGCCAGGGAAATTCACCCCTCCACTTT
TRBV24-1	TRBD1	-	TRBJ2-3	CATSDGTGTTDTQYF	TGTGCCACCAGTGACGGGACAGGGACCACAGATACGCAGTATTTT
TRBV28	TRBD1	-	TRBJ1-5	CASSPGQGVWSNQPQHF	TGTGCCAGCAGTCCGGGACAGGGGGTATGGAGCAATCAGCCCCAGCATTTT
TRBV28	-	few	TRBJ1-3	CASSLNRVAGNTIYF	TGTGCCAGCAGTTTAAACAGGGTCGCTGGAAACACCATATATTTT
TRBV2	-	-	TRBJ1-3	CASSEGTRNTIYF	TGTGCCAGCAGTGAAGGCACCCGGAACACCATATATTTT
TRBV5-4	TRBD2	-	TRBJ2-7	CASSTSGLASYEQYF	TGTGCCAGCAGCACGAGTGGACTAGCTTCGTACGAGCAGTACTTC
TRBV18	TRBD2	-	TRBJ2-6	CASSPVLAGGLFSGANVLTF	TGTGCCAGCTCACCGGTACTAGCGGGAGGACTATTCTCTGGGGCCAACGTCCTGACTTTC
TRBV6-2/TRBV6-3	TRBD2	-	TRBJ2-7	CASSYSLTSGSKYEQYF	TGTGCCAGCAGTTACTCGTTGACTAGCGGGAGTAAGTACGAGCAGTACTTC
TRBV7-9	-	-	TRBJ1-1	CASSLVHRANTEAFF	TGTGCCAGCAGCTTAGTTCACAGGGCCAACACTGAAGCTTTCTTT
TRBV7-2	TRBD2	-	TRBJ2-1	CASSFPLAGSSYNEQFF	TGTGCCAGCAGCTTTCCTCTAGCGGGGAGCTCCTACAATGAGCAGTTCTTC
TRBV10-2	TRBD1	-	TRBJ2-2	CASSAAGGMDTGELFF	TGCGCCAGCAGCGCGGCAGGGGGCATGGACACCGGGGAGCTGTTTTTT